This T cell receptor (beta chain) was captured by sequencing in a study of blood T cell repertoires in COVID-19. For the study at large: T cells, B-cell-depleted T cells, or PBMCs provided the cDNA or gDNA that served as material.

Original processing methods: Amplification of reference gene primers provided the estimated nucleated cell counts. Profiled with immunoSEQ multiplex PCR; TCRdb holds only in-frame clones, not every one. V and J calls and clone size come straight from that table; D and trimming were deduced from the DNA. This sample has roughly 240,000 clones, with about 88% found just once. V lost 5 bases, J lost 7 bases, and 5 bases stayed unmatched. The CDR3 covers 14 residues. The germline V gene encodes CDR1 SEHNR and CDR2 FQNEAQ (reference sequence). The J gene is TRBJ2-1, the V gene TRBV7-9; TRBD1 matches 10 bases. The sequence was collected from a man between 18 and 29 years old with active or convalescent COVID-19. Sequences were obtained from peripheral blood. The CDR3 here is CASSGSGQGNEQFF. In DNA, the CDR3 is TGTGCCAGCAGCGGATCGGGACAGGGGAATGAGCAGTTCTTC.